This T cell receptor beta chain emerged from a study of cytomegalovirus exposure and HLA in healthy donors. Amplification used 60 Vbeta primers and 13 Jbeta primers. Measured with immunoSEQ multiplex PCR; TCRdb has only the in-frame clones, and not every one. The sample contains fewer than 45,000 clones, 60% to 80% of which appear only once. Study-level results: In an earlier analysis, about 87% or about 30%: the productive usage of most TCR beta V segments. In a later analysis, parvovirus B19, influenza, CMV and Epstein-Barr virus appeared linked to several top co-occurrence clusters. Being indistinguishable, some V segments were excluded, TRBV6-2 and TRBV6-3 among them. According to a later analysis, donors in an Asian-associated ancestry cluster reportedly had fewer N-insertions than the approximately 620-donor mean.

Comment on this clone: Its antigen is as yet unknown.

This CDR3 has 15 amino acids. Germline V gives CDR1 MNHEY, CDR2 SVGAGI. Trimming removed 2 bases at V and 4 bases at J, with 12 bases between. This chain connects TRBV6-5 to TRBJ1-5; D is possibly TRBD1 (5 bases). Sample: PBMCs. This receptor was taken from a woman aged 25 to 39 in good health and CMV-seropositive. For the CDR3, the DNA is TGTGCCAGCAGTTACAGTTACAGGCAAAATCAGCCCCAGCATTTT. Amino acid sequence: CASSYSYRQNQPQHF.